Shown below are 30 T cell receptor beta chains from a single sample sequenced in a study of chronic HIV infection and antiretroviral therapy. TCRdb recomputed calls from the 5' RACE reads with MiXCR, one row per CDR3 protein. The table has tens of thousands of distinct CDR3 sequences, around 8.6% seen once; the top ten hold more than 2%. Sequenced: peripheral blood. The receptors stem from an adult who had HIV and had not received antiretroviral therapy, or was an uninfected healthy control (not recorded which).

This clonotype was picked up a small number of times. This rearrangement joins TRBV4-3 to TRBJ2-2, with 8 bases lining up with TRBD1. The CDR3 spans 14 residues. J gave up 4 bases and V 6 bases, and 4 bases lay outside the gene matches. The germline V gene has CDR1 LGHNA and CDR2 YSLEER. CDR3 sequence (DNA): TGCGCCAGCAGTTCACAGGGGGGCACCGGGGAGCTGTTTTTT. Translation: CASSSQGGTGELFF.

This clonotype was detected a few times. CDR3 amino acids: CSVVRGTYEQYF. CDR3 DNA: TGCAGCGTTGTCCGGGGGACCTACGAGCAGTACTTC. The chain joins TRBV29-1 to TRBJ2-7, with D possibly TRBD2 on 6 matching bases. V was cut by 4 bases and J by 2 bases, with 9 bases left in between. CDR1 SQVTM and CDR2 ANQGSEA come from the germline V gene. The CDR3 length is 12 residues.

This clonotype was counted between two and nine times. The V and J genes are TRBV18 and TRBJ1-3; D may be TRBD1 (6 bases). Trimming left V 5 bases short and J 2 bases short, with 13 bases between. Germline V lookup: CDR1 KGHSH, CDR2 LQKENI. This CDR3 has 15 residues. Here the CDR3 DNA reads TGTGCCAGCTCATCTTCTTCAGGGGCTGGAAACACCATATATTTT. The encoded protein is CASSSSSGAGNTIYF.

The sample holds many counts of this clonotype. The CDR3 DNA reads as TGTGCCAGCACCCCAGACAGCCTCAATGAGCAGTTCTTC. Its translation: CASTPDSLNEQFF. This sequence joins TRBV6-2 or TRBV6-3 and TRBJ2-1; tentatively, D is TRBD1 (5 bases). Germline V lookup: CDR1 MNHEY, CDR2 SVGEGT. This CDR3 contains 13 residues. Trimming stripped 7 bases from V and 6 bases from J, with 13 bases between.

Only a few counts were recorded for this clonotype. The chain is built from TRBV20-1 and TRBJ2-5; maybe TRBD1 (6 bases). The CDR3 sequence is 12 residues long. From germline, CDR1 is DFQATT and CDR2 SNEGSKA (reference sequence). V was cut by 5 bases and J by 5 bases, with 12 bases left in between. Here the CDR3 DNA reads TGCAGTGCTCCGACAGGCGGGGAGACCCAGTACTTC. Translating it yields CSAPTGGETQYF.

The gene calls are TRBV3-1 and TRBJ2-2; no clear D gene. The CDR3 extends over 16 amino acids. CDR1 is LGHDT, CDR2 YNNKEL, per germline (reference sequence). The germline V and J ends were trimmed by 4 bases and 7 bases, with 19 bases remaining between them. The CDR3 spells CASSPFPGLMDGELFF. The CDR3 region has the DNA TGTGCCAGCAGCCCCTTCCCTGGGCTAATGGACGGGGAGCTGTTTTTT. The whole variable domain, remainder taken from reference TRBV3-1 and TRBJ2-2, is DTAVSQTPKYLVTQMGNDKSIKCEQNLGHDTMYWYKQDSKKFLKIMFSYNNKELIINETVPNRFSPKSPDKAHLNLHINSLELGDSAVYFCASSPFPGLMDGELFFGEGSRLTVL.

Many counts were recorded for this clonotype. The V call is TRBV10-3, the J call TRBJ2-7, with D possibly being TRBD1 or TRBD2 (5 bases each). The CDR3 totals 16 residues. V lost 3 bases to trimming and J lost 3 bases, with 18 bases between them. Germline V gene sequence: CDR1 ENHRY, CDR2 SYGVKD. CDR3 in amino acids: CAISEMGPEFGYEQYF. The CDR3, as DNA: TGTGCCATCAGTGAAATGGGACCCGAGTTTGGCTACGAGCAGTACTTC.

This chain links TRBV28 with TRBJ2-3; 9 bases align to TRBD2. CDR1 and CDR2 from the germline V gene are MDHEN and SYDVKM. The V and J ends lost 8 bases and 7 bases, in that order; junction bases with no gene match: 10. This CDR3 is 14 amino acids long. The CDR3 DNA is TGTGCCAGCTCTCCTAGCGGGACCCTCTATACGCAGTATTTT. It is translated as CASSPSGTLYTQYF.

Only a few counts were recorded for this clonotype. The rearrangement links TRBV25-1 to TRBJ1-1; D unclear. V lost 2 bases and J lost 2, with 6 bases in between. The CDR3 is 13 amino acids. Germline V gives CDR1 MGHDK, CDR2 SYGVNS. The CDR3 here is CASSEQVNTEAFF. The CDR3, as DNA: TGTGCCAGCAGTGAACAAGTTAACACTGAAGCTTTCTTT.

The sample holds a few counts of this clonotype. The rearrangement joins TRBV28 to TRBJ2-7, with TRBD1 matching over 7 bases. V was pared by 8 bases and J by 0 bases, with 13 bases of the junction left unmatched. The CDR3 sequence is 16 residues long. Germline V gene data show CDR1 as MDHEN and CDR2 as SYDVKM. This CDR3 is CASVSLTRTGSYEQYF. CDR3 nucleotides: TGTGCCAGCGTCTCTCTAACCCGGACAGGCTCCTACGAGCAGTACTTC.

The chain joins TRBV2 to TRBJ2-3; maybe TRBD1 (5 bases). The CDR3 totals 15 residues. Germline V gene sequence: CDR1 SNHLY, CDR2 FYNNEI. Between the trimmed V and J ends, which lost 4 bases and 3 bases, there was a span of 14 bases. Here the CDR3 DNA reads TGTGCCAGCAGTGCCCAGGGCTTAAATACAGATACGCAGTATTTT. This gives the protein CASSAQGLNTDTQYF.

This clonotype occurred a few times. The chain has TRBV29-1 and TRBJ2-1, with 7 bases lining up with TRBD2. The junction had 8 bases not matched to a gene; V was cut back by 7 bases and J by 8 bases. Per germline, CDR1 SQVTM and CDR2 ANQGSEA. This CDR3 has 12 residues. CDR3 loop: CSAVGGRDEQFF. CDR3 coding DNA: TGCAGCGCTGTGGGGGGGAGGGATGAGCAGTTCTTC.

This clonotype was recorded at least ten times. V and J are TRBV20-1 and TRBJ1-1; no clear D gene. The CDR3 contains 12 residues. The V end lost 4 bases, the J end lost 1 base, and 7 bases lay between the germline ends. Germline-derived CDR1 and CDR2 are DFQATT and SNEGSKA (reference sequence). The CDR3, as DNA: TGCAGTGCTATACAAGCGAACACTGAAGCTTTCTTT. Its protein product is CSAIQANTEAFF.

The chain carries TRBV7-7 and TRBJ2-3; possibly TRBD2 for D (6 bases). There are 15 residues in the CDR3. Germline values: CDR1 SSHAT, CDR2 FNYEAQ (reference sequence). Trimming pared 5 bases from V and 2 bases from J, leaving 14 bases between. For the CDR3, the DNA is TGTGCCAGCAGCCCGGGGGAGCGGACCACAGATACGCAGTATTTT. Translation gives CASSPGERTTDTQYF.

Remarks on this clonotype: This may come from a read error, since a much larger clone is one base off. This chain connects TRBV2 to TRBJ1-3; D uncertain. Germline values: CDR1 SNHLY, CDR2 FYNNEI. CDR3 size: 13 residues. This CDR3 is CASRQSSGNIIYF. The DNA for the CDR3 is TGTGCCAGCAGACAGTCCTCTGGAAACATCATATATTTT.

The CDR3 sequence: CASSLTGENTEAFF. CDR3 DNA sequence: TGTGCCAGCAGCTTGACAGGCGAGAACACTGAAGCTTTCTTT. V is TRBV7-9 and J is TRBJ1-1, with D perhaps matching TRBD1 (6 bases). Germline CDR1 reads SEHNR; CDR2 reads FQNEAQ (reference sequence). Trimming took off 3 bases at V and 1 base at J, with 9 bases between the two ends. CDR3 length: 14 amino acids.

Judged by abundance, this clonotype is medium-sized. The chain links TRBV10-3 to TRBJ2-3; D perhaps matches TRBD2 (5 bases). The V end lost 10 bases, the J end lost 1 base, and 9 bases lay between the germline ends. The V gene's germline CDR1 is ENHRY and CDR2 SYGVKD. The CDR3 runs to 12 residues. DNA for the CDR3: TGTGCCACTAGCCCTGGCACAGATACGCAGTATTTT. Protein: CATSPGTDTQYF.

This clonotype was recorded a few times. This rearrangement joins TRBV7-2 to TRBJ2-3; the D is unclear. The CDR3 contains 15 residues. Trimming removed 1 base at V and 2 bases at J, with 10 bases between. The germline CDR1 and CDR2 sequences are SGHTA and FQGNSA. CDR3 loop: CASSLVRMVTDTQYF. CDR3 in DNA: TGTGCCAGCAGCTTAGTTAGAATGGTCACAGATACGCAGTATTTT.

Concerning this clonotype: The junction shows a germline mismatch at one end, possibly a read error. The rearrangement uses TRBV10-3 and TRBJ2-7; D possibly corresponds to TRBD1 (6 bases). Germline V gives CDR1 ENHRY, CDR2 SYGVKD. The CDR3 runs 14 residues. CDR3 sequence: CAISEKDSSCEQYF. CDR3 bases: TGTGCCATCAGTGAGAAGGACAGCTCCTGCGAGCAGTACTTC.

This clonotype was recorded a few times. The chain carries TRBV11-1 and TRBJ2-1; D is undetermined. The germline CDR1 and CDR2 sequences are SGHAT and FQDESV (reference sequence). The CDR3 is made up of 11 amino acids. The V and J ends lost 3 bases and 5 bases respectively, with 2 bases between them. The CDR3 DNA sequence: TGTGCCAGCAGCTTCAACAATGAGCAGTTCTTC. This codes for CASSFNNEQFF.

CDR3 sequence (DNA): TGTGCCAGCAGTTACCGGGGACCCCCGGGGTATTTT. This gives the protein CASSYRGPPGYF. V gene TRBV6-2 or TRBV6-3 combines with J gene TRBJ2-3; D may match TRBD1 or TRBD2 (5 bases each). CDR1 is MNHEY, CDR2 SVGEGT, per germline. The CDR3 length is 12 residues. Trimming left V 2 bases short and J 14 bases short, with 14 bases between.

This clonotype is judged medium-sized. This chain connects TRBV7-2 to TRBJ2-1; a weak D match, TRBD2 (6 bases). CDR1 is SGHTA, CDR2 FQGNSA, per germline. The CDR3 runs 15 residues. Trimming left V 4 bases short and J 1 base short, with 11 bases between. The CDR3 is CASSSGSGSYNEQFF. CDR3 coding DNA: TGTGCCAGCAGCTCCGGGAGTGGATCCTACAATGAGCAGTTCTTC.

This clonotype was observed many times. The rearrangement links TRBV5-1 to TRBJ1-1; D remains ambiguous. The CDR3 runs 15 residues. The germline V and J ends were trimmed by 0 bases and 0 bases, with 9 bases remaining between them. The germline gives CDR1 SGHRS, CDR2 YFSETQ. CDR3: CASSLDSGMNTEAFF. The CDR3 nucleotides are TGCGCCAGCAGCTTGGACAGCGGCATGAACACTGAAGCTTTCTTT.

The chain is built from TRBV2 and TRBJ1-5, with D hard to call. The CDR3 loop spans 14 amino acids. Looked up from germline, CDR1 is SNHLY and CDR2 is FYNNEI. V was cut by 5 bases and J by 3 bases, with 11 bases left in between. CDR3 sequence (DNA): TGTGCCAGCAGTCCCCCAGATCCCAATCAGCCCCAGCATTTT. Protein sequence: CASSPPDPNQPQHF.

The sample holds a few counts of this clonotype. J is TRBJ2-3 and V is TRBV6-2 or TRBV6-3; 12 bases line up with TRBD2. This CDR3 comprises 14 residues. Losses at the gene ends were 8 bases for V and 7 bases for J; bases not matched to a gene: 7. CDR1 is MNHEY and CDR2 is SVGEGT in the germline V gene. CDR3 DNA sequence: TGTGCCAGCTTCGGGACTAGCGGGCGGAATACGCAGTATTTT. Translated, it gives CASFGTSGRNTQYF.

There are many counts of this clonotype. The CDR3 DNA reads as TGCAGCGTTGAGCGACAGGTCTCAGATACGCAGTATTTT. This translates into CSVERQVSDTQYF. The chain links TRBV29-1 to TRBJ2-3; perhaps TRBD1 as D (6 bases). CDR1 is SQVTM and CDR2 is ANQGSEA in the germline V gene. This CDR3 has 13 residues. V was trimmed by 3 bases and J by 4 bases, leaving 11 bases between them.

The table lists this clonotype with a few counts. The chain couples TRBV6-2 or TRBV6-3 to TRBJ2-1; 7 positions agree with TRBD2. The junction had 12 bases not matched to a gene; V was cut back by 10 bases and J by 6 bases. The germline V gene has CDR1 MNHEY and CDR2 SVGEGT. The CDR3 is made up of 14 amino acids. DNA for the CDR3: TGTGCCACCCGTCGGGACTATTCGACCAATGAGCAGTTCTTC. Encoded protein: CATRRDYSTNEQFF.

The chain links TRBV4-2 to TRBJ2-1, with 8 bases that match TRBD2. CDR1 and CDR2 from the germline V gene are LGHNA and YNFKEQ. The CDR3 is 16 amino acids. V shed 0 bases and J 8 bases; nucleotides not matched to a gene: 9. Here the CDR3 DNA reads TGTGCCAGCAGCCAAGATCGGGACGGGGGGGCCGATGAGCAGTTCTTC. Translation: CASSQDRDGGADEQFF.

This clonotype has at least ten counts. The chain combines TRBV29-1 with TRBJ2-1, with D tentatively TRBD2 (5 bases). Germline lookup yields CDR1 SQVTM and CDR2 ANQGSEA. V lost 7 bases, J lost 7 bases, and 11 bases lay in between. The CDR3 covers 11 residues. CDR3 amino acids: CSGTDFNEQFF. DNA for the CDR3: TGCAGCGGCACGGACTTTAATGAGCAGTTCTTC.

This clonotype has a count of ten or more. The CDR3 sequence: CSARLDRVAEAFF. CDR3 in DNA: TGCAGTGCTAGGTTGGACAGGGTCGCTGAAGCTTTCTTT. The rearrangement joins TRBV20-1 to TRBJ1-1, with 8 bases fitting TRBD1. This CDR3 region has 13 residues. Germline values: CDR1 DFQATT, CDR2 SNEGSKA (reference sequence). Germline trimming cut 3 bases from V and 6 bases from J; bases unmatched to any gene: 6.